This T cell receptor beta chain was retrieved from a study of HIV-infected children after antiretroviral therapy interruption. The CDR3 has 13 amino acids. Germline CDR1 and CDR2: SGHVS and FQNEAQ. V was pared by 0 bases and J by 6 bases, with 8 bases between. The TCR library was built from RNA with a 3' RACE protocol and unique molecular identifiers. TCRdb reprocessed the 3' RACE reads via MiXCR and lists one record per CDR3 protein. Counted here are about 15,000 distinct CDR3 sequences, around 3.4% occurring once; the ten biggest clones make up about a third. The treatment here: PENTA 11 planned treatment interruption arm or continuous ART arm. At least 24 weeks of at least three-drug ART, in children 2 to 15 years. Memory CD8+ CD45RO+ CD45RA- T cells were FACS-sorted from thawed PBMCs. This clonotype was seen at least ten times.

The V call is TRBV7-8, the J call TRBJ1-2, with D possibly matching TRBD1 (6 bases). Sequencing was performed on CD45RO+ CD8+ T cells from PBMCs, pooled from several time points, taken from a donor given antiretroviral therapy, either interrupted or continuous. Subset of the sample: memory CD8+ CD45RO+ CD45RA- T cells. This TCR was sampled from a pool of human donors with HIV. The CDR3 loop reads CASSLAAGDGYTF. Here the CDR3 DNA reads TGTGCCAGCAGCTTAGCTGCAGGGGATGGCTACACCTTC.